This T cell receptor (beta chain) was identified in a study of cytomegalovirus exposure and HLA in healthy donors. Study-level results: As a later analysis showed, several of the most significant clusters appeared to be linked to common viral pathogens. In presence/absence analyses, roughly uniform sequencing depth across donors was assumed.

Note on this clone: Its matching antigen is unknown.

The PCR employed 60 Vbeta primers together with 13 Jbeta primers. Sequencing was performed with immunoSEQ multiplex PCR; in TCRdb, only in-frame clones are kept and a portion is missing. The sample yields around 91,000 clones, about two thirds seen once. Germline CDR1 reads SGHRS; CDR2 reads YFSETQ. This CDR3 is 16 amino acids long. With V trimmed by 0 bases and J by 2 bases, 8 bases remained unmatched. Material: PBMCs. The clonotype comes from a human donor in good health. The chain combines TRBV5-1 with TRBJ2-7, with TRBD1 identical over 7 bases. CDR3 in DNA: TGCGCCAGCAGCTTGGTATCCGGACAGGCGGCCTACGAGCAGTACTTC. Translation: CASSLVSGQAAYEQYF.